These T cell receptor beta chains were read from a single sample in a study of CD8+ T cells in alopecia areata. The method was immunoSEQ multiplex PCR; TCRdb's version includes in-frame clones alone and lacks a portion of them. The sample includes hundreds of thousands of clones, roughly 60% seen only once; the top ten take around 0.84%. Sequencing was performed on CD4+ T cells sorted from blood, taken around week 54, from a patient treated with tofacitinib. These receptors were taken from a human donor with alopecia areata. The CDR3 runs from the conserved cysteine through the conserved F or W. Each record gives: CDR3 protein, CDR3 DNA, CDR3 length, D gene, J gene, V gene, clone size. A D gene is named only where the DNA matches it firmly. Only part of the rows carry a size: once, few, many, or a class if the clone is expanded.

CDR3 protein: CASSALGFYNSPLHF
CDR3 DNA: TGTGCCAGCAGTGCTCTAGGGTTCTATAATTCACCCCTCCACTTT
CDR3 length: 15
D gene: NA
J gene: TRBJ1-6
V gene: TRBV25-1
clone size: NA

CDR3 protein: CASSLGGYNQPQHF
CDR3 DNA: TGTGCCAGCAGCTTGGGAGGATACAATCAGCCCCAGCATTTT
CDR3 length: 14
D gene: NA
J gene: TRBJ1-5
V gene: TRBV7-9
clone size: NA

CDR3 protein: CSAGQVAETQYF
CDR3 DNA: TGCAGCGCCGGACAAGTAGCCGAGACCCAGTACTTC
CDR3 length: 12
D gene: NA
J gene: TRBJ2-5
V gene: TRBV29-1
clone size: NA

CDR3 protein: CASSPAGGETQYF
CDR3 DNA: TGTGCCAGCTCACCCGCGGGAGGAGAGACCCAGTACTTC
CDR3 length: 13
D gene: TRBD2
J gene: TRBJ2-5
V gene: TRBV18
clone size: once

CDR3 protein: CASSPDRNYGYTF
CDR3 DNA: TGTGCCAGCAGCCCAGACAGGAACTATGGCTACACCTTC
CDR3 length: 13
D gene: NA
J gene: TRBJ1-2
V gene: TRBV7-6
clone size: NA

CDR3 protein: CASSHQGSIIQYF
CDR3 DNA: TGTGCCAGCAGTCATCAGGGTAGTATCATTCAGTACTTC
CDR3 length: 13
D gene: NA
J gene: TRBJ2-4
V gene: TRBV5-4
clone size: NA

CDR3 protein: CASSSLLNEQFF
CDR3 DNA: TGCGCCAGCAGCTCCCTACTCAATGAGCAGTTCTTC
CDR3 length: 12
D gene: NA
J gene: TRBJ2-1
V gene: TRBV5-1
clone size: NA

CDR3 protein: CAIGRVRVANEQFF
CDR3 DNA: TGTGCCATCGGGAGGGTGAGGGTTGCAAATGAGCAGTTCTTC
CDR3 length: 14
D gene: TRBD2
J gene: TRBJ2-1
V gene: TRBV10-3
clone size: few

CDR3 protein: CAWGGPSGWEQFF
CDR3 DNA: TGTGCCTGGGGGGGCCCTAGCGGGTGGGAGCAGTTCTTC
CDR3 length: 13
D gene: TRBD2
J gene: TRBJ2-1
V gene: TRBV30
clone size: NA

CDR3 protein: CSVAPRDNTEAFF
CDR3 DNA: TGCAGCGTCGCACCCCGGGATAACACTGAAGCTTTCTTT
CDR3 length: 13
D gene: NA
J gene: TRBJ1-1
V gene: TRBV29-1
clone size: NA

CDR3 protein: CASSQEWTRGKDTQYF
CDR3 DNA: TGTGCCAGCAGCCAAGAATGGACTAGGGGTAAGGATACGCAGTATTTT
CDR3 length: 16
D gene: TRBD2
J gene: TRBJ2-3
V gene: TRBV4-2
clone size: NA

CDR3 protein: CASSQDLGPYEQYF
CDR3 DNA: TGCGCCAGCAGCCAAGATTTGGGGCCCTACGAGCAGTACTTC
CDR3 length: 14
D gene: NA
J gene: TRBJ2-7
V gene: TRBV4-3
clone size: NA

CDR3 protein: CASSPSRRETQYF
CDR3 DNA: TGTGCCAGCAGTCCTTCTAGGAGGGAGACCCAGTACTTC
CDR3 length: 13
D gene: NA
J gene: TRBJ2-5
V gene: TRBV6-5
clone size: NA

CDR3 protein: CASSLEVETQYF
CDR3 DNA: TGCGCCAGCAGCTTGGAGGTTGAGACCCAGTACTTC
CDR3 length: 12
D gene: NA
J gene: TRBJ2-5
V gene: TRBV5-1
clone size: NA

CDR3 protein: CASKLGAIFHPFF
CDR3 DNA: TGTGCCAGCAAGCTTGGGGCAATTTTTCATCCGTTCTTC
CDR3 length: 13
D gene: NA
J gene: TRBJ2-1
V gene: TRBV7-2
clone size: NA

CDR3 protein: CASSKDLVNEQFF
CDR3 DNA: TGTGCCAGCAGCAAGGACCTAGTGAATGAGCAGTTCTTC
CDR3 length: 13
D gene: NA
J gene: TRBJ2-1
V gene: TRBV5-4
clone size: NA

CDR3 protein: CSVAADTQYF
CDR3 DNA: TGCAGCGTTGCGGCAGATACGCAGTATTTT
CDR3 length: 10
D gene: NA
J gene: TRBJ2-3
V gene: TRBV29-1
clone size: few

CDR3 protein: CSVEGPTDGGTDTQYF
CDR3 DNA: TGCAGCGTTGAAGGCCCCACTGACGGGGGCACAGATACGCAGTATTTT
CDR3 length: 16
D gene: NA
J gene: TRBJ2-3
V gene: TRBV29-1
clone size: NA